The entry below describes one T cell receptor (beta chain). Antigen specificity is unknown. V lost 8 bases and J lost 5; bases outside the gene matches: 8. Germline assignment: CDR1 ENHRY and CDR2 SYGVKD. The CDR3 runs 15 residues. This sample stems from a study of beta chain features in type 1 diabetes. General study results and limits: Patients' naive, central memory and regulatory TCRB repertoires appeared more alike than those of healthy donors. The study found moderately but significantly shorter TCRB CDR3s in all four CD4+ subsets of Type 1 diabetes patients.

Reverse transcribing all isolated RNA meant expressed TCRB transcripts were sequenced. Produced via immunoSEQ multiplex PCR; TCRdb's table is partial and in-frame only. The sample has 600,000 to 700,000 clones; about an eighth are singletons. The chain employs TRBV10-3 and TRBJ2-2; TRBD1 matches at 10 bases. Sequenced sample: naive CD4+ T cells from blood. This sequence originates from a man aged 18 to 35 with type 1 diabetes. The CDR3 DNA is TGTGCCATCGCGACCGGGACAGGGGTTACCGGGGAGCTGTTTTTT. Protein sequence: CAIATGTGVTGELFF.